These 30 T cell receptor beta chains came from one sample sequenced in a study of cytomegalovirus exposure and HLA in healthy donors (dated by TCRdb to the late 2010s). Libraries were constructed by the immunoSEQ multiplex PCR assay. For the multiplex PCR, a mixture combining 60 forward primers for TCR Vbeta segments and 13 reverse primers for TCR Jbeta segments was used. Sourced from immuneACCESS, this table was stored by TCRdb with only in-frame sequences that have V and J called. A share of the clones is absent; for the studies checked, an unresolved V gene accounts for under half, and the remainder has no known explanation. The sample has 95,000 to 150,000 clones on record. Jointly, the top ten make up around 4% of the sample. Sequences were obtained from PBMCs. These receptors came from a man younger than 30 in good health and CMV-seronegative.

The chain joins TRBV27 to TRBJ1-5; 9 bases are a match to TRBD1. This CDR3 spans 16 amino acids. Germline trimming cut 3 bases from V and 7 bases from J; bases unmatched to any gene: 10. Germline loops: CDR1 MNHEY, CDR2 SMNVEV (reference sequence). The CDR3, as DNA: TGTGCCAGCAGTTTCTCGGACAGGGGAGGCGAACAGCCCCAGCATTTT. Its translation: CASSFSDRGGEQPQHF.

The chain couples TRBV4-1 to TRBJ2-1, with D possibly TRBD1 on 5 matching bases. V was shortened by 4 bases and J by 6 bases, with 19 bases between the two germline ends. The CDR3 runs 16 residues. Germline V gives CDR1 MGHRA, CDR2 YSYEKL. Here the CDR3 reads CASSLGIQGGLNEQFF. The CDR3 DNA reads TGCGCCAGCAGCCTTGGGATTCAGGGCGGCCTCAATGAGCAGTTCTTC.

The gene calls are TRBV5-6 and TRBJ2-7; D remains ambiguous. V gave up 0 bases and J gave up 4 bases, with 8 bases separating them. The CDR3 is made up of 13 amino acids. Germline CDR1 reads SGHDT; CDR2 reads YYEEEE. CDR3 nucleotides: TGTGCCAGCAGCTTGGGCGCGAATTACGAGCAGTACTTC. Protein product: CASSLGANYEQYF.

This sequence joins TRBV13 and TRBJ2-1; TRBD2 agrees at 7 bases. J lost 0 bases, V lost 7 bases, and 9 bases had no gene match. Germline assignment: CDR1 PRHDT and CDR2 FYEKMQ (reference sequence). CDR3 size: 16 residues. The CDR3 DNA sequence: TGTGCCAGCAAATGGGGGGGGTTTGCCTCCTACAATGAGCAGTTCTTC. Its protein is CASKWGGFASYNEQFF.

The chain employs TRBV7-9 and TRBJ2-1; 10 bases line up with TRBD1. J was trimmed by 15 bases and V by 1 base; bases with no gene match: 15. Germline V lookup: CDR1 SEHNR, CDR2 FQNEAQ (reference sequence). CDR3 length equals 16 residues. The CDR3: CASSLGQGAEMWSLFF. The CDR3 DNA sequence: TGTGCCAGCAGCTTAGGACAGGGGGCTGAGATGTGGAGTTTGTTCTTC.

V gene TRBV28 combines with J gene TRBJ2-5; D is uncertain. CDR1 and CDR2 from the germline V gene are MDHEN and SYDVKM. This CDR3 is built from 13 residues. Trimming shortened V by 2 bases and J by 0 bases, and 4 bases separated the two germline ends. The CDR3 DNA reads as TGTGCCAGCAGTTTAGTCTACCAAGAGACCCAGTACTTC. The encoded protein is CASSLVYQETQYF.

The CDR3 sequence: CASSTGTANTEAFF. DNA for the CDR3: TGTGCCAGTAGTACCGGGACAGCGAACACTGAAGCTTTCTTT. The chain is built from TRBV19 and TRBJ1-1; 7 bases are shared with TRBD1. The CDR3 is 14 residues long. CDR1 is LNHDA and CDR2 is SQIVND in the germline V gene (reference sequence). With 4 bases clipped from V and 1 base from J, the junction kept 3 bases outside the gene matches.

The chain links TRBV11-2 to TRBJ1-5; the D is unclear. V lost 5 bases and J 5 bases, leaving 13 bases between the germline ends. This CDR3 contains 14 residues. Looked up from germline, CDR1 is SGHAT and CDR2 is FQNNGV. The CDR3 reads CASSLGLNDQPQHF. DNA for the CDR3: TGTGCCAGCAGCCTAGGGCTGAACGATCAGCCCCAGCATTTT.

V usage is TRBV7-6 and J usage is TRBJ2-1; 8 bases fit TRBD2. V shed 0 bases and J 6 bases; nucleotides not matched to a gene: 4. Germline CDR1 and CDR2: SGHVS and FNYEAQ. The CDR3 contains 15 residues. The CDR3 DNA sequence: TGTGCCAGCAGCTTAGCTCCGGGACTAGGCAATGAGCAGTTCTTC. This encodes CASSLAPGLGNEQFF.

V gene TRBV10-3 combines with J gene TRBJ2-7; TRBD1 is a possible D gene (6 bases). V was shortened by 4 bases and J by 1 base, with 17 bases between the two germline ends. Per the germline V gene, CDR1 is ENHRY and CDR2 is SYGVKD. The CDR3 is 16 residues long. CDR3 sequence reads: CAISGGMGQGSYEQYF. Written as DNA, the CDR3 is TGTGCCATCAGTGGCGGCATGGGGCAGGGGTCCTACGAGCAGTACTTC.

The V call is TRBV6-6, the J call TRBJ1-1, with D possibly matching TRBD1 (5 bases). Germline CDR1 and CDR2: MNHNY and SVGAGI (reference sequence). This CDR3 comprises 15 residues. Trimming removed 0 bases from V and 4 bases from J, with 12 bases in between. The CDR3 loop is CASSYSQSGVTEAFF. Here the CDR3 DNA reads TGTGCCAGCAGTTACTCACAGTCGGGGGTCACTGAAGCTTTCTTT.

This CDR3 reads CATSRVQTDEQYF. The CDR3 DNA is TGTGCCACCAGCAGAGTACAGACAGACGAGCAGTACTTC. The rearrangement joins TRBV15 to TRBJ2-7, with D possibly being TRBD1 (5 bases). The CDR3 runs to 13 residues. Germline CDR1 reads LNHNV; CDR2 reads YYDKDF (reference sequence). Trimming pared 1 base from V and 5 bases from J, leaving 9 bases between.

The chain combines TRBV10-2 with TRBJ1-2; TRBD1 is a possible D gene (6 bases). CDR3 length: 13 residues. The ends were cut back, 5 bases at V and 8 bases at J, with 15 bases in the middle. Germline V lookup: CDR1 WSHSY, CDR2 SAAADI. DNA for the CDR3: TGCGCCAGCAGTTCTACAGGGTCGAGCGGCTACACCTTC. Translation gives CASSSTGSSGYTF.

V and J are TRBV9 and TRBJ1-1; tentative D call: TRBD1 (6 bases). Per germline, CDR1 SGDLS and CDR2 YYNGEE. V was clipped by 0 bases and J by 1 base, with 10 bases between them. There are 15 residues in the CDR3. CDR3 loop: CASSVGYRENTEAFF. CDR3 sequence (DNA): TGTGCCAGCAGCGTAGGGTACAGGGAGAACACTGAAGCTTTCTTT.

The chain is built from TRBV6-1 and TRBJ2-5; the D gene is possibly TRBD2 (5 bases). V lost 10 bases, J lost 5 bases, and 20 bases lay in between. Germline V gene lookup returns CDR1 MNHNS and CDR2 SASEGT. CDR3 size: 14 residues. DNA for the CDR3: TGTGCCACCCCAGTAATGAGGGTGGGGGAGACCCAGTACTTC. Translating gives CATPVMRVGETQYF.

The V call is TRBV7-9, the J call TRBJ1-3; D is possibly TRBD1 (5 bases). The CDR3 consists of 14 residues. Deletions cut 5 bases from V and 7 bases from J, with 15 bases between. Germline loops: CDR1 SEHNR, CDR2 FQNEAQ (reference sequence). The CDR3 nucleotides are TGTGCCAGCAGCCCTTCGGGCAGGGTCAACACCATATATTTT. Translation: CASSPSGRVNTIYF.

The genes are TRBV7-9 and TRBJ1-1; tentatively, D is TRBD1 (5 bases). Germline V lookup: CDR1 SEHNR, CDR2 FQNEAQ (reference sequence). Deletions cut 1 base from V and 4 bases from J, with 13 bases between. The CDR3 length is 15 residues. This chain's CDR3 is CASSLEQASSTEAFF. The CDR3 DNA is TGTGCCAGCAGCTTAGAACAGGCATCCTCCACTGAAGCTTTCTTT.

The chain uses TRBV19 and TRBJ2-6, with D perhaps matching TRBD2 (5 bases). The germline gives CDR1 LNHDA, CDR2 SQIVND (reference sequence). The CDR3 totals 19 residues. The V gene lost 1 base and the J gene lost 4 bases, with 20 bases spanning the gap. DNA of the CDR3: TGTGCCAGTAGTATAGGGTTAGCGCCCTCCCTCCCCGGGGCCAACGTCCTGACTTTC. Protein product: CASSIGLAPSLPGANVLTF.

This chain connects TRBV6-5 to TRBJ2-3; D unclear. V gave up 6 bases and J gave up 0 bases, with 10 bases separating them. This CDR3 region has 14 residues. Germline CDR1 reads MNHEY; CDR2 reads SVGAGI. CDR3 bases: TGTGCCAGCAGGACTTCCTCTAGCACAGATACGCAGTATTTT. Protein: CASRTSSSTDTQYF.

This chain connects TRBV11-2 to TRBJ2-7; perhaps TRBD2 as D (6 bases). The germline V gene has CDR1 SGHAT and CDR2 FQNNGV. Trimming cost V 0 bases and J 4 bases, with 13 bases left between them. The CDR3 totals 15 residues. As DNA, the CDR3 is TGTGCCAGCAGCTTAGAACTAGCTGCCTCGTACGAGCAGTACTTC. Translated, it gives CASSLELAASYEQYF.

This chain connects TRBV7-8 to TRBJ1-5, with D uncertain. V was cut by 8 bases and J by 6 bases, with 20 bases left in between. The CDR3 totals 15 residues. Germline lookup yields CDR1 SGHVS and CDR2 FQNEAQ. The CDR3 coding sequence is TGTGCCAGCGACCCTTATCGGGTAGGAGGTCAGCCCCAGCATTTT. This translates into CASDPYRVGGQPQHF.

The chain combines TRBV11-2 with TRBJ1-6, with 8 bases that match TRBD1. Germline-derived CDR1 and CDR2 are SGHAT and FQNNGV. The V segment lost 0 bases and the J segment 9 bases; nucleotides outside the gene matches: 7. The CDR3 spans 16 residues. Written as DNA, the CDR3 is TGTGCCAGCAGCTTAGATCAGGCAGGGGGCAGTTCACCCCTCCACTTT. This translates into CASSLDQAGGSSPLHF. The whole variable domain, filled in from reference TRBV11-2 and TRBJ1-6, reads EAGVAQSPRYKIIEKRQSVAFWCNPISGHATLYWYQQILGQGPKLLIQFQNNGVVDDSQLPKDRFSAERLKGVDSTLKIQPAKLEDSAVYLCASSLDQAGGSSPLHFGNGTRLTVT.

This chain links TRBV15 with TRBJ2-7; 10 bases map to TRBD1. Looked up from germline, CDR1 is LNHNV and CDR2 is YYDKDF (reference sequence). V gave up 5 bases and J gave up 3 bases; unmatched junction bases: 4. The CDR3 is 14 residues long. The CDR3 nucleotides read TGTGCCACCAGCGGGGACAGGGGTAGCTACGAGCAGTACTTC. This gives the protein CATSGDRGSYEQYF.

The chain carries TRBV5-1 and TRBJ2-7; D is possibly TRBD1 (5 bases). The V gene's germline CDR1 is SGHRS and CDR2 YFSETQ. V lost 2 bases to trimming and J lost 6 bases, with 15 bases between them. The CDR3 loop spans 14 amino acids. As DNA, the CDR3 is TGCGCCAGCAGCTTCTGGCGATTTAGGGGCGAGCAGTACTTC. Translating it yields CASSFWRFRGEQYF.

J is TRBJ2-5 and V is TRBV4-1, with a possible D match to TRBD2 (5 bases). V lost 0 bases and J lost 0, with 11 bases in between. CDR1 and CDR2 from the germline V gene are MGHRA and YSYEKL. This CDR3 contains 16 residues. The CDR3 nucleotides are TGCGCCAGCAGCCAAGAGAAGGGCGGGTACCAAGAGACCCAGTACTTC. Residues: CASSQEKGGYQETQYF.

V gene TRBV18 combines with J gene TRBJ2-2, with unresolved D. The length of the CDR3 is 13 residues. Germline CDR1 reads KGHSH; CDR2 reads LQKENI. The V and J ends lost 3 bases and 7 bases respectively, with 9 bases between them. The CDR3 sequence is CASSPALNGELFF. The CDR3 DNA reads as TGTGCCAGCTCACCGGCCTTGAACGGGGAGCTGTTTTTT.

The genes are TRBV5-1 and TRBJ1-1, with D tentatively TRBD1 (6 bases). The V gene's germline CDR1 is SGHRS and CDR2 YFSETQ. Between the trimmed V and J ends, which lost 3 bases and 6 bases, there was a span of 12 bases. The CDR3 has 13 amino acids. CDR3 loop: CASSSEQGSEAFF. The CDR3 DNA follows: TGCGCCAGCAGCTCGGAACAGGGTTCTGAAGCTTTCTTT. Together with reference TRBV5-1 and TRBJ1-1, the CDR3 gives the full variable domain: KAGVTQTPRYLIKTRGQQVTLSCSPISGHRSVSWYQQTPGQGLQFLFEYFSETQRNKGNFPGRFSGRQFSNSRSEMNVSTLELGDSALYLCASSSEQGSEAFFGQGTRLTVV.

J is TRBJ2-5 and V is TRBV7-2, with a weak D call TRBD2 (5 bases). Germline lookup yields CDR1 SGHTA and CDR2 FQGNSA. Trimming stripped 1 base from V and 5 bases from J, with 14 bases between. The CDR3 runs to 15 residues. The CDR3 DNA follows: TGTGCCAGCAGCTTAGTAGGCGCGGGTCGGGAGACCCAGTACTTC. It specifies CASSLVGAGRETQYF.

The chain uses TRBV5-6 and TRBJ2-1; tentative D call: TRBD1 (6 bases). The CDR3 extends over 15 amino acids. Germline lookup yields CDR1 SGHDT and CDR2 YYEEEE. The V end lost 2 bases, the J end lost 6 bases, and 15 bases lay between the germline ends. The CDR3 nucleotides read TGTGCCAGCAGCTTAAGACAGGACCATCGCAATGAGCAGTTCTTC. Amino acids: CASSLRQDHRNEQFF.

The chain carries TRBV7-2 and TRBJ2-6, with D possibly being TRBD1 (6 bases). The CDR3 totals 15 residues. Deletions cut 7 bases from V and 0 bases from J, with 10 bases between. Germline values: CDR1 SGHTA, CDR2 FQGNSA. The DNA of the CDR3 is TGTGCCAGCAACCGAGGGGGCTCTGGGGCCAACGTCCTGACTTTC. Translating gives CASNRGGSGANVLTF.